Listed below are T cell receptor beta chains from one sample, sequenced in a study of shared clonotypes between healthy human individuals. The data were produced by immunoSEQ multiplex PCR, yet TCRdb's version contains in-frame clones alone and is incomplete. The data contain under 750,000 clones, over 60% of them seen just once; the ten biggest clones take up about 1.7%. The sample taken for sequencing was memory CD4+ T cells sorted from blood. The source of these receptors is a woman aged 25 to 45 in good health. Both conserved end residues are part of each CDR3. Each record gives: V gene, clone size, D gene, J gene, CDR3 protein, CDR3 DNA. The D gene is left open where the match is weak. Clone size appears in some rows only: once, few, many, or a class for an expanded clone.

v_gene: TRBV11-2; abundance: .; d_gene: TRBD1; j_gene: TRBJ2-5; CDR3aa: CASSSRQGRETQYF; CDR3nt: TGTGCCAGCAGCTCCCGACAGGGGCGCGAGACCCAGTACTTC
v_gene: TRBV5-1; abundance: few; d_gene: .; j_gene: TRBJ2-7; CDR3aa: CASRTGPTEEQYF; CDR3nt: TGCGCCAGCAGGACGGGTCCTACGGAGGAGCAGTACTTC
v_gene: TRBV27; abundance: .; d_gene: TRBD2; j_gene: TRBJ2-3; CDR3aa: CATLGPGLGTDTQYF; CDR3nt: TGTGCCACACTGGGTCCGGGACTAGGCACCGATACGCAGTATTTT
v_gene: TRBV4-1; abundance: .; d_gene: TRBD2; j_gene: TRBJ2-1; CDR3aa: CVSSPSLAGPGYTEQFF; CDR3nt: TGCGTCAGCAGCCCTTCACTAGCGGGGCCGGGCTATACTGAGCAGTTCTTC
v_gene: TRBV7-9; abundance: many; d_gene: .; j_gene: TRBJ1-2; CDR3aa: CASSSGTSAYGYTF; CDR3nt: TGTGCCAGCAGCTCGGGAACATCGGCCTATGGCTACACCTTC
v_gene: TRBV28; abundance: few; d_gene: .; j_gene: TRBJ2-7; CDR3aa: CASSLSSGGAGEQYF; CDR3nt: TGTGCCAGCAGTTTAAGTAGCGGAGGGGCGGGCGAGCAGTACTTC
v_gene: TRBV10-1; abundance: .; d_gene: .; j_gene: TRBJ2-1; CDR3aa: CASLRSGYNEQFF; CDR3nt: TGCGCCAGCCTGAGGTCGGGCTACAATGAGCAGTTCTTC
v_gene: TRBV30; abundance: few; d_gene: .; j_gene: TRBJ2-5; CDR3aa: CAFNVHQETQYF; CDR3nt: TGTGCCTTCAATGTTCACCAAGAGACCCAGTACTTC
v_gene: TRBV11-2; abundance: few; d_gene: .; j_gene: TRBJ2-7; CDR3aa: CASSLGPSGYEQYF; CDR3nt: TGTGCCAGCAGCTTAGGACCGTCGGGCTACGAGCAGTACTTC
v_gene: TRBV6-1; abundance: .; d_gene: .; j_gene: TRBJ1-2; CDR3aa: CASSLLVTVPYGYTF; CDR3nt: TGTGCCAGCAGTCTCTTAGTGACGGTACCCTATGGCTACACCTTC
v_gene: TRBV28; abundance: .; d_gene: TRBD2; j_gene: TRBJ2-7; CDR3aa: CASSRVAGMGNYEQYF; CDR3nt: TGTGCCAGCAGTCGGGTAGCGGGAATGGGAAACTACGAGCAGTACTTC
v_gene: TRBV2; abundance: few; d_gene: .; j_gene: TRBJ1-4; CDR3aa: CASSDLTTAREKLFF; CDR3nt: TGTGCCAGCAGTGATTTGACGACTGCACGGGAAAAACTGTTTTTT
v_gene: TRBV5-4; abundance: few; d_gene: TRBD1; j_gene: TRBJ1-2; CDR3aa: CASSLADRAGYTF; CDR3nt: TGTGCCAGCAGCCTGGCGGACAGGGCTGGCTACACCTTC
v_gene: TRBV30; abundance: .; d_gene: .; j_gene: TRBJ1-1; CDR3aa: CAWSETAMTEAFF; CDR3nt: TGTGCCTGGAGTGAAACAGCTATGACTGAAGCTTTCTTT
v_gene: TRBV11-2; abundance: .; d_gene: .; j_gene: TRBJ1-2; CDR3aa: CASSRTGTYYGYTF; CDR3nt: TGTGCCAGCAGCCGAACAGGGACCTACTATGGCTACACCTTC
v_gene: TRBV28; abundance: few; d_gene: .; j_gene: TRBJ1-3; CDR3aa: CASSLMGRGRNTIYF; CDR3nt: TGTGCCAGCAGTTTAATGGGCAGGGGAAGAAACACCATATATTTT
v_gene: TRBV5-1; abundance: once; d_gene: TRBD2; j_gene: TRBJ2-1; CDR3aa: CASSGSLAAPYNEQFF; CDR3nt: TGCGCCAGCAGCGGGTCCCTAGCGGCACCCTACAATGAGCAGTTCTTC
v_gene: TRBV5-6; abundance: .; d_gene: TRBD1; j_gene: TRBJ2-7; CDR3aa: CASSARTGLGEQYF; CDR3nt: TGTGCCAGCAGCGCGAGGACAGGGCTTGGCGAGCAGTACTTC
v_gene: TRBV7-3; abundance: .; d_gene: TRBD1; j_gene: TRBJ1-1; CDR3aa: CASSLQGMGTEAFF; CDR3nt: TGTGCCAGCAGCCTACAGGGGATGGGCACTGAAGCTTTCTTT
v_gene: TRBV28; abundance: .; d_gene: .; j_gene: TRBJ2-3; CDR3aa: CASSLHAGGVGSTDTQYF; CDR3nt: TGTGCCAGCAGTTTGCATGCGGGTGGAGTAGGTAGTACAGATACGCAGTATTTT
v_gene: TRBV27; abundance: few; d_gene: .; j_gene: TRBJ1-5; CDR3aa: CASRRKLNQPQHF; CDR3nt: TGTGCCAGCAGACGGAAGTTGAATCAGCCCCAGCATTTT
v_gene: TRBV7-6; abundance: .; d_gene: TRBD1; j_gene: TRBJ1-1; CDR3aa: CASSKQTGGETEAFF; CDR3nt: TGTGCCAGCAGCAAACAGACAGGGGGAGAGACTGAAGCTTTCTTT
v_gene: TRBV10-3; abundance: .; d_gene: .; j_gene: TRBJ1-2; CDR3aa: CAISESGQSNYGYTF; CDR3nt: TGTGCCATCAGTGAGTCAGGGCAGTCCAACTATGGCTACACCTTC
v_gene: TRBV18; abundance: .; d_gene: .; j_gene: TRBJ1-2; CDR3aa: CASSQDGTNYGYTF; CDR3nt: TGTGCCAGCTCACAGGACGGAACTAACTATGGCTACACCTTC
v_gene: TRBV7-9; abundance: once; d_gene: .; j_gene: TRBJ2-5; CDR3aa: CASSLGGTGETQYF; CDR3nt: TGTGCCAGCAGCTTAGGTGGAACAGGAGAGACCCAGTACTTC
v_gene: TRBV7-3; abundance: .; d_gene: TRBD2; j_gene: TRBJ2-6; CDR3aa: CASSRWGLAGGDPPAGANVLTF; CDR3nt: TGTGCCAGCAGCCGTTGGGGGCTAGCGGGAGGTGATCCCCCCGCTGGGGCCAACGTCCTGACTTTC
v_gene: TRBV11-2; abundance: .; d_gene: .; j_gene: TRBJ2-7; CDR3aa: CASSLAREQYF; CDR3nt: TGTGCCAGCAGCTTAGCGAGGGAGCAGTACTTC
v_gene: TRBV11-2; abundance: .; d_gene: TRBD2; j_gene: TRBJ2-1; CDR3aa: CASSLSRSGRAEEQFF; CDR3nt: TGTGCCAGCAGCTTGAGCCGAAGCGGGAGGGCTGAGGAGCAGTTCTTC
v_gene: TRBV19; abundance: .; d_gene: .; j_gene: TRBJ1-1; CDR3aa: CASSPLRNTEAFF; CDR3nt: TGTGCCAGTAGTCCCTTACGGAACACTGAAGCTTTCTTT
v_gene: TRBV28; abundance: once; d_gene: .; j_gene: TRBJ2-7; CDR3aa: CASSNPGTHSYEQYF; CDR3nt: TGTGCCAGCAGTAATCCCGGGACACACTCCTACGAGCAGTACTTC
v_gene: TRBV7-9; abundance: once; d_gene: .; j_gene: TRBJ2-2; CDR3aa: CASGMGSTGELFF; CDR3nt: TGTGCCAGCGGGATGGGTTCAACCGGGGAGCTGTTTTTT
v_gene: TRBV13; abundance: .; d_gene: .; j_gene: TRBJ2-1; CDR3aa: CASSLDSGHYNEQFF; CDR3nt: TGTGCCAGCAGCTTGGACTCGGGCCACTACAATGAGCAGTTCTTC
v_gene: TRBV4-1; abundance: .; d_gene: .; j_gene: TRBJ2-5; CDR3aa: CASSQSIQETQYF; CDR3nt: TGCGCCAGCAGTCAATCCATACAAGAGACCCAGTACTTC
v_gene: TRBV28; abundance: many; d_gene: .; j_gene: TRBJ1-3; CDR3aa: CASSTMPGNTIYF; CDR3nt: TGTGCCAGCAGTACAATGCCCGGAAACACCATATATTTT
v_gene: TRBV7-9; abundance: once; d_gene: TRBD1; j_gene: TRBJ2-7; CDR3aa: CASSSTGQGWSDEQYF; CDR3nt: TGTGCCAGCAGCTCCACGGGACAGGGGTGGAGCGACGAGCAGTACTTC
v_gene: TRBV6-4; abundance: few; d_gene: .; j_gene: TRBJ2-2; CDR3aa: CASSRDGEGTGELFF; CDR3nt: TGTGCCTCATCCAGGGACGGAGAGGGCACCGGGGAGCTGTTTTTT
v_gene: TRBV19; abundance: .; d_gene: .; j_gene: TRBJ1-5; CDR3aa: CASSIPSVGLGNQPQHF; CDR3nt: TGTGCCAGTAGTATCCCCTCAGTTGGCTTGGGGAATCAGCCCCAGCATTTT